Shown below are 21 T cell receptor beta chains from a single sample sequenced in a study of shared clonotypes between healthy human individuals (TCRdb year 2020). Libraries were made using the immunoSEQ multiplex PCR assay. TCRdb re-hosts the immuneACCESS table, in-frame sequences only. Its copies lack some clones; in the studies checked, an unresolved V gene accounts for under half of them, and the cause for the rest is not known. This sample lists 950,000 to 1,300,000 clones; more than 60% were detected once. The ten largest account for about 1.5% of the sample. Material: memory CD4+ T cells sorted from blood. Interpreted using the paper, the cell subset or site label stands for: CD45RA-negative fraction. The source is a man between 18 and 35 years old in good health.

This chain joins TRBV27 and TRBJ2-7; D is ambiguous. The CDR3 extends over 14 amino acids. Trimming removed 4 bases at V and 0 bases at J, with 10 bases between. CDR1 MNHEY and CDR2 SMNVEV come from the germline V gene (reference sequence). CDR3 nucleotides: TGTGCCAGCAGTTCCACGGGCGCCTCCTACGAGCAGTACTTC. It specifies CASSSTGASYEQYF.

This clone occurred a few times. The CDR3 reads CASSIPTGRPSNTEAFF. In nucleotides, the CDR3 is TGTGCCAGTAGTATACCTACGGGTCGGCCGTCGAACACTGAAGCTTTCTTT. The chain combines TRBV19 with TRBJ1-1; D ambiguous. There are 17 residues in the CDR3. Between the trimmed V and J ends, which lost 2 bases and 1 base, there was a span of 17 bases. The V gene's germline CDR1 is LNHDA and CDR2 SQIVND (reference sequence).

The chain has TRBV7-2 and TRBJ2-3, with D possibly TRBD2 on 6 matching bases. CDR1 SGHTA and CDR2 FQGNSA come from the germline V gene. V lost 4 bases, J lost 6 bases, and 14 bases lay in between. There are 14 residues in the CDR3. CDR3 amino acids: CASSSTRHRDTQYF. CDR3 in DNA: TGTGCCAGCAGCTCGACTAGACATCGGGATACGCAGTATTTT.

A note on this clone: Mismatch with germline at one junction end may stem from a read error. The DNA for the CDR3 is TGTGCCAGCAGCTTGCCCGGACAGGGTAGGGATGAGCAGTTCTTC. This encodes CASSLPGQGRDEQFF. J is TRBJ2-1 and V is TRBV5-1, with 8 bases aligning to TRBD1. Germline V gene data show CDR1 as SGHRS and CDR2 as YFSETQ. The length of the CDR3 is 15 residues.

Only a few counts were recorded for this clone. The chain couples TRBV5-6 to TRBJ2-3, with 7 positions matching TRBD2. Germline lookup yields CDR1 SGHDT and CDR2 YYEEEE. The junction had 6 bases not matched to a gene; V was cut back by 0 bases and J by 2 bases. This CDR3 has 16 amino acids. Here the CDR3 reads CASSLEGGGSTDTQYF. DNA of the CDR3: TGTGCCAGCAGCTTGGAAGGCGGGGGATCCACAGATACGCAGTATTTT. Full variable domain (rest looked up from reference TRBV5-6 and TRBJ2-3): DAGVTQSPTHLIKTRGQQVTLRCSPKSGHDTVSWYQQALGQGPQFIFQYYEEEERQRGNFPDRFSGHQFPNYSSELNVNALLLGDSALYLCASSLEGGGSTDTQYFGPGTRLTVL.

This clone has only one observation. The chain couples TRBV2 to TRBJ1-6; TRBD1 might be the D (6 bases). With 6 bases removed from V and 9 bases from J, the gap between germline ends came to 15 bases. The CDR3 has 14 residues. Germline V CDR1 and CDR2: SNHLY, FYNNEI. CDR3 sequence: CASSQGGGSSPLHF. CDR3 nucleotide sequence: TGTGCCAGCAGCCAAGGGGGGGGGAGTTCACCCCTCCACTTT.

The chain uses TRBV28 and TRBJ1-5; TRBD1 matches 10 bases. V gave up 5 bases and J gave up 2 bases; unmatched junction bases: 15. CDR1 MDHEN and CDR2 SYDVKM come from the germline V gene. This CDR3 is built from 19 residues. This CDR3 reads CASSPTGTGAIRGNQPQHF. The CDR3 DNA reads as TGTGCCAGCAGTCCTACCGGGACAGGGGCGATCCGGGGCAATCAGCCCCAGCATTTT.

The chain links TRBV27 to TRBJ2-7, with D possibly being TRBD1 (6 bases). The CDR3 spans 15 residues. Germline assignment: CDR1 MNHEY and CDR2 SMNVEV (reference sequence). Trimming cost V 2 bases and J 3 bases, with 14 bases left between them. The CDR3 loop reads CASSLNPPRGYEQYF. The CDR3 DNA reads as TGTGCCAGCAGTTTAAACCCCCCCAGGGGCTACGAGCAGTACTTC.

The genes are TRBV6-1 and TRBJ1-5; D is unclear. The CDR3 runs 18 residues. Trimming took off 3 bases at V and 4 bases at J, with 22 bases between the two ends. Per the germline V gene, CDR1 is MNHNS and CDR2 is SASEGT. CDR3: CASSEGWNPNGGNQPQHF. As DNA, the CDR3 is TGTGCCAGCAGTGAGGGATGGAACCCGAACGGTGGGAATCAGCCCCAGCATTTT.

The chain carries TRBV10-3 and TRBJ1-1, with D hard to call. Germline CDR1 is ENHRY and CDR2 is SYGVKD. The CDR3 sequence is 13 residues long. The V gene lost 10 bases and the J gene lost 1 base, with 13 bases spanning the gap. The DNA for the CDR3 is TGTGCCAGCAACTCGCGCGGGAACACTGAAGCTTTCTTT. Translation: CASNSRGNTEAFF.

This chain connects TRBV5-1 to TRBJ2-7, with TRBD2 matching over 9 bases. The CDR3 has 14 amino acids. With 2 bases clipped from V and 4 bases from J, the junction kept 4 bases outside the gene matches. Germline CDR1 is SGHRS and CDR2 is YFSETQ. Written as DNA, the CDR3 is TGCGCCAGCAGCTTTAGCGGGAGCCGGTACGAGCAGTACTTC. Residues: CASSFSGSRYEQYF.

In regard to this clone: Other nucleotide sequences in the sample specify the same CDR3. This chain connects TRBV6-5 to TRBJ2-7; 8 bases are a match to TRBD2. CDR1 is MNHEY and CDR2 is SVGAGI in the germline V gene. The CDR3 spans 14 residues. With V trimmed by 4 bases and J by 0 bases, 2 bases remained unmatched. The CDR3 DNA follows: TGTGCCAGCAGTTCTACTAGCGGCTCCTACGAGCAGTACTTC. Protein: CASSSTSGSYEQYF.

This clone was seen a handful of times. CDR3 in DNA: TGCGCCAGCACGAGGGACACCTCACAAGAGACCCAGTACTTC. This codes for CASTRDTSQETQYF. This chain joins TRBV5-1 and TRBJ2-5; D perhaps matches TRBD1 (6 bases). The CDR3 totals 14 residues. The ends were cut back, 6 bases at V and 2 bases at J, with 14 bases in the middle. CDR1 is SGHRS, CDR2 YFSETQ, per germline.

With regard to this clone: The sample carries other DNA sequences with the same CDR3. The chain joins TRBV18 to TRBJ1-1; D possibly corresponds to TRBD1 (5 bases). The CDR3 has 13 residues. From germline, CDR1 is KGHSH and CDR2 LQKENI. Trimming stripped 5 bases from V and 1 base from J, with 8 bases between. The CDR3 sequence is CASSTDRNTEAFF. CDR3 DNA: TGTGCCAGCTCAACTGACAGGAACACTGAAGCTTTCTTT.

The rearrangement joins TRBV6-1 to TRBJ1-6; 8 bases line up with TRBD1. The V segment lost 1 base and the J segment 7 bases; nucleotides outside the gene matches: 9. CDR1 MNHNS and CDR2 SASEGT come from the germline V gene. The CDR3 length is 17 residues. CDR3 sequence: CASSEGFGTGGNSPLHF. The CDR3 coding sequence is TGTGCCAGCAGTGAAGGGTTCGGGACAGGAGGCAATTCACCCCTCCACTTT.

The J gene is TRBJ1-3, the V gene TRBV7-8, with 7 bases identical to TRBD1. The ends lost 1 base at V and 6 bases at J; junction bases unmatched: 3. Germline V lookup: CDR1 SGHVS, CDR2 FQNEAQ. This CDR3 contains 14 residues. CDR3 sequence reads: CASSLEGQLNTIYF. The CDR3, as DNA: TGTGCCAGCAGCTTAGAGGGACAGCTAAACACCATATATTTT.

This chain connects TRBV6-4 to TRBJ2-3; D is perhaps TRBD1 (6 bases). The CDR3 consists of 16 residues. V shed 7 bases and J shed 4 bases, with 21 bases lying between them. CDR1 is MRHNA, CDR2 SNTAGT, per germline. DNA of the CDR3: TGTGCCAGCAAGAACAGGGCTAATGCAGGTTCAGATACGCAGTATTTT. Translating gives CASKNRANAGSDTQYF.

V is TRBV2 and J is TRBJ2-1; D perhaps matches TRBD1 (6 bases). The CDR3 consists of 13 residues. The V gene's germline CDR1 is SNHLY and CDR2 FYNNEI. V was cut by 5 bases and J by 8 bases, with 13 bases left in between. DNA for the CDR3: TGTGCCAGCAGTCCACAGGGATACGATGAGCAGTTCTTC. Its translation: CASSPQGYDEQFF.

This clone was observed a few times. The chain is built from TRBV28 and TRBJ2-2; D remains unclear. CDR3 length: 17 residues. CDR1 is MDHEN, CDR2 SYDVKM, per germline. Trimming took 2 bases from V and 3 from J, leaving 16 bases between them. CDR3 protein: CASSLGVKVLDTGELFF. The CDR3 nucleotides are TGTGCCAGCAGTTTAGGAGTCAAGGTCCTAGACACCGGGGAGCTGTTTTTT.

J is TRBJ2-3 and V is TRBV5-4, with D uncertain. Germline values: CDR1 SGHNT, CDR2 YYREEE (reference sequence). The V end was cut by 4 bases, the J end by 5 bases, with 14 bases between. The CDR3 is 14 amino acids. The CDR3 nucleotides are TGTGCCAGCAGCCGGGCCTACACGGGAGATACGCAGTATTTT. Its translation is CASSRAYTGDTQYF.

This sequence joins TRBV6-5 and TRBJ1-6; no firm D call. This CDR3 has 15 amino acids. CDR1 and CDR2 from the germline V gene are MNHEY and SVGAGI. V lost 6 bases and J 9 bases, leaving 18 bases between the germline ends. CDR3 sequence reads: CASRTLREDRSPLHF. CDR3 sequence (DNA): TGTGCCAGCAGAACACTCCGGGAGGACCGTTCACCCCTCCACTTT.